Listed below are T cell receptor beta chains from one sample, sequenced in a study of blood T cell repertoires in COVID-19. Sequenced by immunoSEQ multiplex PCR; TCRdb stores in-frame clones only, minus some. The sample has fewer than 200,000 clones, 80% to 85% seen once; the top ten hold 7.6%. Source material: peripheral blood. All receptors come from a woman in her seventies with COVID-19, enrolled during active disease. The CDR3 runs from the conserved cysteine through the conserved F or W. The D gene is left open where the match is weak. Part of the rows lack a size; the others show once, few, many or a class for expanded clones.

NA,TRBV27,TRBJ1-3,NA,CASSLLAARDTIYF,TGTGCCAGCAGTTTGTTGGCGGCGAGGGACACCATATATTTT
TRBD2,TRBV5-1,TRBJ2-1,NA,CASSLGLAGNEQFF,TGCGCCAGCAGCTTGGGACTAGCGGGCAATGAGCAGTTCTTC
NA,TRBV6-5,TRBJ1-3,NA,CASSYGGGHSDTIYF,TGTGCCAGCAGTTACGGGGGGGGACATTCGGACACCATATATTTT
TRBD1,TRBV11-1,TRBJ2-5,NA,CASSPRTGGGETQYF,TGTGCCAGCAGCCCCCGCACAGGGGGCGGTGAGACCCAGTACTTC
TRBD2,TRBV14,TRBJ2-3,NA,CASSQPPSGYTQYF,TGTGCCAGCAGCCAACCCCCTAGCGGGTATACGCAGTATTTT
TRBD1,TRBV3-1/TRBV3-2,TRBJ1-2,NA,CASSQRGTGSGYTF,TGTGCCAGCAGCCAGAGGGGGACAGGAAGTGGCTACACCTTC
TRBD2,TRBV7-9,TRBJ2-2,NA,CASSFAGGPPGELFF,TGTGCCAGCAGCTTTGCGGGAGGGCCTCCCGGGGAGCTGTTTTTT
TRBD2,TRBV15,TRBJ2-2,NA,CATSRTTSGSNTGELFF,TGTGCCACCAGCAGGACAACTAGCGGGTCGAACACCGGGGAGCTGTTTTTT
TRBD1,TRBV2,TRBJ1-1,once,CASRENRGGMNTEAFF,TGTGCCAGCAGGGAAAACAGGGGGGGGATGAACACTGAAGCTTTCTTT
TRBD2,TRBV19,TRBJ2-3,NA,CASSIGGLASTDTQYF,TGTGCCAGTAGTATAGGCGGACTAGCTAGCACAGATACGCAGTATTTT
NA,TRBV29-1,TRBJ2-3,once,CSARDRSTDTQYF,TGCAGCGCCAGGGATCGGAGCACAGATACGCAGTATTTT
TRBD2,TRBV5-1,TRBJ2-2,NA,CASSLDWTSAGELFF,TGCGCCAGCAGCTTGGATTGGACTAGCGCCGGGGAGCTGTTTTTT
TRBD2,TRBV7-2,TRBJ2-3,few,CASSFSSGVGTDTQYF,TGTGCCAGCAGCTTTAGTAGCGGGGTGGGCACAGATACGCAGTATTTT
TRBD2,TRBV3-1/TRBV3-2,TRBJ2-5,NA,CASSQVKRESPWETQYF,TGTGCCAGCAGCCAAGTCAAGCGGGAGTCACCGTGGGAGACCCAGTACTTC
NA,TRBV28,TRBJ2-5,NA,CASSSTGYEETQYF,TGTGCCAGCAGTAGTACAGGGTACGAAGAGACCCAGTACTTC
NA,TRBV30,TRBJ2-7,few,CAWSVPIPLGTLTYEQYF,TGTGCCTGGAGTGTACCAATCCCACTCGGGACACTGACCTACGAGCAGTACTTC
NA,TRBV2,TRBJ1-5,NA,CASSGEGAGNQPQHF,TGTGCCAGCAGTGGTGAAGGGGCCGGCAATCAGCCCCAGCATTTT
NA,TRBV19,TRBJ2-3,NA,CASSIGDRGGGDTQYF,TGTGCCAGTAGTATAGGTGACAGGGGAGGGGGAGATACGCAGTATTTT
TRBD1,TRBV18,TRBJ2-3,NA,CASSPLGRGQSDTQYF,TGTGCCAGCTCACCACTTGGCAGGGGGCAATCAGATACGCAGTATTTT
TRBD1,TRBV7-9,TRBJ1-4,NA,CASSQWDSRGEKLFF,TGTGCCAGCAGCCAATGGGACAGTCGAGGTGAAAAACTGTTTTTT
NA,TRBV6-2/TRBV6-3,TRBJ1-2,NA,CASSIGGAFYGYTF,TGTGCCAGCAGTATCGGTGGGGCCTTCTATGGCTACACCTTC
NA,TRBV4-3,TRBJ2-7,NA,CASSQERDTSYEQYF,TGCGCCAGCAGCCAAGAGAGGGACACCTCCTACGAGCAGTACTTC
TRBD1,TRBV28,TRBJ1-1,NA,CASSFDRGVTEAFF,TGTGCCAGCAGTTTTGACAGGGGCGTAACTGAAGCTTTCTTT
NA,TRBV24-1,TRBJ2-5,NA,CATSDPTLAGQPEETQYF,TGTGCCACCAGTGATCCAACTTTGGCCGGACAGCCTGAAGAGACCCAGTACTTC
TRBD1,TRBV7-9,TRBJ1-6,NA,CASSTTGQGGGSPLHF,TGTGCCAGCAGCACAACCGGACAGGGGGGAGGATCACCCCTCCACTTT
TRBD2,TRBV19,TRBJ2-1,NA,CASRGLAGGSREQFF,TGTGCCAGCAGGGGACTAGCGGGAGGCTCAAGGGAGCAGTTCTTC
TRBD2,TRBV3-1/TRBV3-2,TRBJ2-3,NA,CASRGTRSGTDTQYF,TGTGCCAGCAGGGGGACTAGATCGGGCACAGATACGCAGTATTTT
TRBD1,TRBV28,TRBJ1-4,NA,CASSSPGQGFGEKLFF,TGTGCCAGCAGTTCGCCGGGACAGGGGTTCGGTGAAAAACTGTTTTTT
TRBD2,TRBV2,TRBJ2-7,NA,CASSGGRGLYEQYF,TGTGCCAGCAGCGGGGGGAGGGGCCTTTACGAGCAGTACTTC
TRBD1,TRBV30,TRBJ1-1,NA,CAWTGGTGAFF,TGTGCCTGGACCGGCGGGACAGGTGCTTTCTTT
NA,TRBV28,TRBJ2-3,NA,CASSSPLGGRPPSTDTQYF,TGTGCCAGCAGTTCCCCTCTAGGAGGGCGCCCCCCAAGCACAGATACGCAGTATTTT
NA,TRBV2,TRBJ2-2,once,CASRVDTNTGELFF,TGTGCCAGCAGGGTTGACACGAACACCGGGGAGCTGTTTTTT
NA,TRBV6-5,TRBJ2-3,NA,CAGTLFAFTQYF,TGTGCCGGCACTCTTTTTGCGTTTACGCAGTATTTT
TRBD1,TRBV6-5,TRBJ2-7,NA,CASRPSTGIYEQYF,TGTGCCAGCAGGCCCTCGACAGGGATCTACGAGCAGTACTTC
NA,TRBV5-1,TRBJ1-5,NA,CASSSQGGNQPQHF,TGCGCCAGCAGCTCACAGGGAGGGAATCAGCCCCAGCATTTT
NA,TRBV19,TRBJ1-2,NA,CASSPSGLLAGQNYGYTF,TGTGCCAGTAGTCCCTCGGGACTCTTAGCCGGCCAGAACTATGGCTACACCTTC
NA,TRBV6-4,TRBJ1-1,NA,CASSDSAGRNTEAFF,TGTGCCAGCAGTGACTCCGCGGGCAGGAACACTGAAGCTTTCTTT
NA,TRBV6-2/TRBV6-3,TRBJ1-2,NA,CASSYREGYGYTF,TGTGCCAGCAGTTACCGGGAGGGGTATGGCTACACCTTC
NA,TRBV12-3/TRBV12-4,TRBJ1-1,NA,CASSRAEGTEAFF,TGTGCCAGCAGCAGGGCAGAAGGCACTGAAGCTTTCTTT
NA,TRBV13,TRBJ2-1,NA,CASSFLRSERRSYNEQFF,TGTGCCAGCAGCTTTTTGCGGTCCGAGCGACGCTCCTACAATGAGCAGTTCTTC
NA,TRBV28,TRBJ1-2,NA,CAINSGVSYGYTF,TGTGCCATAAACAGCGGGGTAAGCTATGGCTACACCTTC
NA,TRBV5-1,TRBJ2-3,NA,CASIKTGTDTQYF,TGCGCCAGCATTAAGACAGGCACAGATACGCAGTATTTT
NA,TRBV15,TRBJ2-7,NA,CATSRDLTAFYEQYF,TGTGCCACCAGCAGAGATCTGACAGCCTTCTACGAGCAGTACTTC
TRBD1,TRBV6-2/TRBV6-3,TRBJ1-1,NA,CASSFRQGVRKTEAFF,TGTGCCAGCAGTTTTAGGCAGGGGGTACGAAAAACTGAAGCTTTCTTT
TRBD2,TRBV11-2,TRBJ2-3,NA,CASSLESGGRRANTQYF,TGTGCCAGCAGCTTAGAGTCCGGGGGGAGGCGGGCTAATACGCAGTATTTT
NA,TRBV28,TRBJ2-7,NA,CASSLAGGSYEQYF,TGTGCCAGCAGTTTAGCCGGGGGCTCCTACGAGCAGTACTTC
NA,TRBV18,TRBJ2-6,NA,CASSVERSGANVLTF,TGTGCCAGCTCTGTAGAGAGGTCTGGGGCCAACGTCCTGACTTTC
TRBD1,TRBV14,TRBJ1-2,NA,CASSQEGDRELGYGYTF,TGTGCCAGCAGCCAAGAAGGGGACAGGGAGCTTGGGTATGGCTACACCTTC
TRBD1,TRBV30,TRBJ1-5,NA,CAWSGTGLQPQHF,TGTGCCTGGAGCGGGACAGGGCTACAGCCCCAGCATTTT
NA,TRBV19,TRBJ2-6,NA,CASSGRGVDVLTF,TGTGCCAGTAGTGGCAGGGGGGTTGACGTCCTGACTTTC
NA,TRBV19,TRBJ1-1,NA,CASSMQTVLEAFF,TGTGCCAGTAGTATGCAGACAGTCCTTGAAGCTTTCTTT
TRBD1,TRBV30,TRBJ1-5,NA,CAWSVGQGAQPQHF,TGTGCCTGGAGTGTAGGACAGGGGGCTCAGCCCCAGCATTTT
TRBD1,TRBV28,TRBJ2-7,NA,CASSSPTGRSYEQYF,TGTGCCAGCAGCTCACCGACAGGGCGCTCCTACGAGCAGTACTTC
NA,TRBV7-3,TRBJ2-1,once,CASSPGGYNEQFF,TGTGCCAGCAGCCCCGGGGGCTACAATGAGCAGTTCTTC
NA,TRBV2,TRBJ2-5,NA,CASSEDSSETQYF,TGTGCCAGCAGTGAAGACAGTTCAGAGACCCAGTACTTC
TRBD1,TRBV29-1,TRBJ2-2,NA,CSADRGNTGELFF,TGCAGCGCGGACAGGGGAAACACCGGGGAGCTGTTTTTT
NA,TRBV6-6,TRBJ1-5,NA,CASSLADGGSQPQHF,TGTGCCAGCAGCTTAGCCGACGGGGGAAGTCAGCCCCAGCATTTT
TRBD2,TRBV5-1,TRBJ2-1,NA,CASRLGLAGGGEQFF,TGCGCCAGCAGACTGGGACTAGCGGGAGGGGGTGAGCAGTTCTTC